Below are 23 T cell receptor beta chains sequenced from a single sample in a study of T-cell reconstitution after alpha-beta-depleted transplantation in children. A library of TCRbeta sequences, prepared with unique molecular identifiers, was generated. TCRdb re-called the PCR reads with MiXCR, one entry per CDR3 protein. This sample has a few hundred thousand distinct CDR3 sequences; 12% occur once, and the top ten carry 4.5% to 6%. Sequenced material: PBMCs from the stem cell graft donor, taken from the stem cell graft. The source is a human donor who donated a stem cell graft to a child with combined immunodeficiency.

This clonotype was observed a few times. V and J are TRBV20-1 and TRBJ2-1; no clear D. Trimming pared 0 bases from V and 3 bases from J, leaving 12 bases between. This CDR3 region has 15 residues. Looked up from germline, CDR1 is DFQATT and CDR2 is SNEGSKA (reference sequence). In nucleotides, the CDR3 is TGCAGTGCTAGAGACCTGGACCGAAACTACAATGAGCAGTTCTTC. It yields the protein CSARDLDRNYNEQFF.

The chain combines TRBV3-1 with TRBJ2-5; D perhaps matches TRBD2 (7 bases). The CDR3 spans 16 residues. The germline V and J ends were trimmed by 0 bases and 3 bases, with 14 bases remaining between them. From germline, CDR1 is LGHDT and CDR2 YNNKEL (reference sequence). CDR3 residues: CASSQEYSGDKETQYF. CDR3 DNA sequence: TGTGCCAGCAGCCAAGAATACAGCGGGGACAAAGAGACCCAGTACTTC.

The chain uses TRBV10-3 and TRBJ2-7; maybe TRBD2 (5 bases). Germline V gives CDR1 ENHRY, CDR2 SYGVKD. The ends were cut back, 9 bases at V and 2 bases at J, with 14 bases in the middle. This CDR3 is built from 13 residues. The CDR3 protein is CAMGAGPPYEQYF. The DNA of the CDR3 is TGTGCCATGGGTGCGGGCCCCCCCTACGAGCAGTACTTC.

V is TRBV6-4 and J is TRBJ2-1; D is ambiguous. The CDR3 is made up of 16 amino acids. Looked up from germline, CDR1 is MRHNA and CDR2 is SNTAGT. The V end lost 0 bases, the J end lost 3 bases, and 12 bases lay between the germline ends. CDR3 nucleotide sequence: TGTGCCAGCAGTGACTCCCACGTGGCCAACTACAATGAGCAGTTCTTC. It yields the protein CASSDSHVANYNEQFF.

The chain uses TRBV4-3 and TRBJ2-3, with D perhaps TRBD1 or TRBD2 (5 bases each). This CDR3 is 18 amino acids long. Trimming left V 0 bases short and J 6 bases short, with 22 bases between. Germline V gives CDR1 LGHNA, CDR2 YSLEER. The CDR3 DNA reads as TGCGCCAGCAGCCAAGATCGGGGTGGTGGGGCAGGGACGGATACGCAGTATTTT. Amino acids: CASSQDRGGGAGTDTQYF.

This clonotype appeared once. The rearrangement joins TRBV7-9 to TRBJ2-1; 7 bases are a match to TRBD2. Trimming took 5 bases from V and 3 from J; bases not matched to a gene: 7. The CDR3 extends over 15 amino acids. In germline, CDR1 is SEHNR, CDR2 FQNEAQ (reference sequence). This chain's CDR3 is CASSPGRARYNEQFF. CDR3 bases: TGTGCCAGCAGCCCAGGGAGGGCCCGCTACAATGAGCAGTTCTTC.

Of note for this clonotype: The conserved phenylalanine or tryptophan normally closing the CDR3 is absent here, so this likely arose from a read error. CDR3: CASSRNTPQETQYS. The CDR3 DNA reads as TGTGCCAGCAGCCGAAATACGCCTCAAGAGACCCAGTACTCC. The chain is built from TRBV12-3 or TRBV12-4 and TRBJ2-5; D not certain. V was clipped by 6 bases and J by 2 bases, with 13 bases between them. The CDR3 loop spans 14 amino acids.

In this sample, this clonotype turned up many times. J is TRBJ1-2 and V is TRBV27; possibly TRBD1 for D (5 bases). Germline V gene lookup returns CDR1 MNHEY and CDR2 SMNVEV (reference sequence). V lost 0 bases and J 9 bases, leaving 11 bases between the germline ends. The length of the CDR3 is 13 residues. In nucleotides, the CDR3 is TGTGCCAGCAGTTTATCCGGGACGGCAAGCTACACCTTC. This sequence encodes CASSLSGTASYTF.

This clonotype was seen many times. The V and J genes are TRBV2 and TRBJ2-4; 9 bases map to TRBD2. After removal of 9 bases from V and 9 bases from J, the junction contained 0 bases not matched to a gene. CDR1 and CDR2 from the germline V gene are SNHLY and FYNNEI. The CDR3 totals 10 residues. The CDR3 spells CASSGGIQYF. The CDR3 DNA reads TGTGCCAGTAGCGGGGGCATTCAGTACTTC.

In this sample, this clonotype turned up many times. The chain recombines TRBV7-9 with TRBJ1-1; D is ambiguous. V lost 4 bases and J lost 5, with 14 bases in between. The germline gives CDR1 SEHNR, CDR2 FQNEAQ (reference sequence). The CDR3 has 14 residues. DNA for the CDR3: TGTGCCAGCAGCTACTCTTCGGCGGTTACTGAAGCTTTCTTT. Protein product: CASSYSSAVTEAFF. Looking up the rest from reference TRBV7-9 and TRBJ1-1 gives the full variable domain: DTGVSQNPRHKITKRGQNVTFRCDPISEHNRLYWYRQTLGQGPEFLTYFQNEAQLEKSRLLSDRFSAERPKGSFSTLEIQRTEQGDSAMYLCASSYSSAVTEAFFGQGTRLTVV.

This clonotype was seen repeatedly, ten times or more. J is TRBJ2-7 and V is TRBV9; 10 bases are shared with TRBD1. This CDR3 contains 16 residues. Germline V gene sequence: CDR1 SGDLS, CDR2 YYNGEE. V was clipped by 4 bases and J by 5 bases; unmatched bases: 12. The CDR3 is CASSKGAGQGRHEQYF. The CDR3, as DNA: TGTGCCAGCAGCAAGGGAGCGGGACAGGGGAGGCACGAGCAGTACTTC.

Ten or more counts support this clonotype. The rearrangement joins TRBV7-4 to TRBJ2-5; 7 nucleotides align to TRBD2. Germline V lookup: CDR1 SGHVT, CDR2 SQSDAQ. With 9 bases clipped from V and 3 bases from J, the junction kept 13 bases outside the gene matches. This CDR3 contains 15 residues. This CDR3 reads CASSGRCGIKETQYF. CDR3 nucleotide sequence: TGTGCCAGTTCCGGGAGGTGCGGGATTAAAGAGACCCAGTACTTC.

This clonotype was seen a handful of times. The chain uses TRBV7-8 and TRBJ2-4; possibly TRBD1 or TRBD2 for D (5 bases each). Germline V gene data show CDR1 as SGHVS and CDR2 as FQNEAQ. This CDR3 region has 16 residues. Trimming removed 5 bases at V and 2 bases at J, with 16 bases between. Written as DNA, the CDR3 is TGTGCCAGCAGCCCCCGGGACCCCTCCACCAAAAACATTCAGTACTTC. Amino acid sequence: CASSPRDPSTKNIQYF.

The table lists this clonotype with many counts. The chain uses TRBV6-5 and TRBJ2-1; 12 positions match TRBD2. Germline assignment: CDR1 MNHEY and CDR2 SVGAGI. J lost 3 bases, V lost 3 bases, and 3 bases had no gene match. This CDR3 contains 16 residues. The CDR3 sequence is CASSYLLAGGYNEQFF. The CDR3 region has the DNA TGTGCCAGCAGTTATTTACTAGCGGGAGGCTACAATGAGCAGTTCTTC.

This sequence joins TRBV4-3 and TRBJ1-2; the D gene is possibly TRBD1 (5 bases). Trimming cost V 0 bases and J 4 bases, with 18 bases left between them. CDR3 size: 17 residues. The germline V gene encodes CDR1 LGHNA and CDR2 YSLEER. The CDR3 here is CASSQEGPRERGYGYTF. For the CDR3, the DNA is TGCGCCAGCAGCCAAGAGGGCCCAAGGGAAAGGGGCTATGGCTACACCTTC.

This clonotype showed up just a few times. The V call is TRBV18, the J call TRBJ1-1; weak D call: TRBD1 (6 bases). Between the trimmed V and J ends, which lost 6 bases and 2 bases, there was a span of 19 bases. The CDR3 contains 16 residues. CDR1 is KGHSH and CDR2 is LQKENI in the germline V gene. This CDR3 reads CASSPGRGWGNTEAFF. The CDR3 DNA reads as TGTGCCAGCTCCCCTGGCAGGGGATGGGGAAACACTGAAGCTTTCTTT. Combining the CDR3 with reference TRBV18 and TRBJ1-1 gives the whole variable domain NAGVMQNPRHLVRRRGQEARLRCSPMKGHSHVYWYRQLPEEGLKFMVYLQKENIIDESGMPKERFSAEFPKEGPSILRIQQVVRGDSAAYFCASSPGRGWGNTEAFFGQGTRLTVV.

This clonotype was found a few times. The chain uses TRBV13 and TRBJ2-7; TRBD1 aligns across 9 bases. CDR3 length equals 14 residues. Germline trimming cut 5 bases from V and 6 bases from J; bases unmatched to any gene: 8. The germline CDR1 and CDR2 sequences are PRHDT and FYEKMQ (reference sequence). In nucleotides, the CDR3 is TGTGCCAGCAGCATGGGACAGGGAAGATCCGAGCAGTACTTC. It specifies CASSMGQGRSEQYF. Together with reference TRBV13 and TRBJ2-7, the CDR3 gives the full variable domain: AAGVIQSPRHLIKEKRETATLKCYPIPRHDTVYWYQQGPGQDPQFLISFYEKMQSDKGSIPDRFSAQQFSDYHSELNMSSLELGDSALYFCASSMGQGRSEQYFGPGTRLTVT.

At least ten counts were recorded for this clonotype. The chain joins TRBV12-5 to TRBJ1-4; D gene ambiguous. This CDR3 region has 14 residues. V lost 6 bases and J 3 bases, leaving 11 bases between the germline ends. Germline CDR1 is LGHNT and CDR2 is FRNRAP. CDR3 sequence reads: CASGVPGANEKLFF. The CDR3 DNA sequence: TGTGCTAGTGGCGTACCGGGCGCTAATGAAAAACTGTTTTTT.

The genes are TRBV12-3 or TRBV12-4 and TRBJ2-1, with TRBD2 matching over 7 bases. Losses at the gene ends were 7 bases for V and 9 bases for J; bases not matched to a gene: 15. The CDR3 contains 15 residues. The CDR3 sequence: CASTTGLAVLGEQFF. Here the CDR3 DNA reads TGTGCCAGCACCACGGGGCTAGCGGTCCTTGGTGAGCAGTTCTTC.

This clonotype was seen repeatedly, ten times or more. This chain uses TRBV18 with TRBJ2-3, with D possibly called TRBD1 or TRBD2 (5 bases each). Per the germline V gene, CDR1 is KGHSH and CDR2 is LQKENI. The CDR3 contains 15 residues. Trimming removed 4 bases at V and 4 bases at J, with 15 bases between. The CDR3 protein is CASSQTGPGPDTQYF. The CDR3 DNA follows: TGTGCCAGCTCACAAACCGGACCGGGACCAGATACGCAGTATTTT.

This clonotype was observed a few times. This rearrangement joins TRBV27 to TRBJ2-2; 9 bases fit TRBD2. The V and J ends lost 7 bases and 1 base, in that order; junction bases with no gene match: 10. Germline V gene data show CDR1 as MNHEY and CDR2 as SMNVEV (reference sequence). CDR3 size: 17 residues. CDR3: CASIRWREGQNTGELFF. In DNA, the CDR3 is TGTGCCAGCATCCGTTGGCGGGAGGGCCAGAACACCGGGGAGCTGTTTTTT.

This clonotype was counted at least ten times. CDR3 amino acids: CASSLVPGTDTQYF. Written as DNA, the CDR3 is TGTGCCAGCAGTTTAGTTCCCGGCACAGATACGCAGTATTTT. V is TRBV12-3 or TRBV12-4 and J is TRBJ2-3; D uncertain. CDR3 length equals 14 residues. Trimming stripped 1 base from V and 1 base from J, with 6 bases between.

This clonotype was counted only a few times. This chain connects TRBV27 to TRBJ2-5; D uncertain. The CDR3 is 13 amino acids. V was cut by 5 bases and J by 1 base, with 8 bases left in between. CDR1 MNHEY and CDR2 SMNVEV come from the germline V gene (reference sequence). In nucleotides, the CDR3 is TGTGCCAGCAGTCTAAGGTTCCAAGAGACCCAGTACTTC. Translation: CASSLRFQETQYF.